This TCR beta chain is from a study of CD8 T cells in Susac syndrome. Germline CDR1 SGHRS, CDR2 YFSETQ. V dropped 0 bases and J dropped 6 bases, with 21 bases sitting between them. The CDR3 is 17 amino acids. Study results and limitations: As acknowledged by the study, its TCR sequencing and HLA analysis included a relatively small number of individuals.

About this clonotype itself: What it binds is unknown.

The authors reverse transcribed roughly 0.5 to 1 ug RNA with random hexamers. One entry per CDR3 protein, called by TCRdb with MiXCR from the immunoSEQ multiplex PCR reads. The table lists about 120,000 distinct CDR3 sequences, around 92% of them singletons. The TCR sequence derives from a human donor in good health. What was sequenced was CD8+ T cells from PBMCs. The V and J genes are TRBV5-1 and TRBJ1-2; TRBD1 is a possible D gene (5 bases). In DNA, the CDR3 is TGCGCCAGCAGCTTGGACGGTGGGGGGATCGGAGCGGATGGCTACACCTTC. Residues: CASSLDGGGIGADGYTF.